One sample yielded the 17 T cell receptor beta chains listed below, sequenced in a study of T cell changes during pregnancy in multiple sclerosis. Sequencing was performed with immunoSEQ multiplex PCR; in TCRdb, only in-frame clones are kept and a portion is missing. This sample carries roughly 93,000 clones, 85% to 95% of them seen once, and the ten largest clones take more than 1.5%. The input for sequencing was peripheral blood, taken in the first trimester of pregnancy. Receptors originate from a female donor in good health, enrolled as a control in a pregnancy study.

The chain has TRBV28 and TRBJ2-2; 7 bases are shared with TRBD1. Germline assignment: CDR1 MDHEN and CDR2 SYDVKM. V lost 6 bases, J lost 1 base, and 5 bases stayed unmatched. The CDR3 runs 15 residues. Written as DNA, the CDR3 is TGTGCCAGCAGAGCAGGGGGAGTGAACACCGGGGAGCTGTTTTTT. Protein sequence: CASRAGGVNTGELFF.

This clone was seen once. This sequence joins TRBV7-2 and TRBJ2-3; 9 nucleotides agree with TRBD1. With 4 bases clipped from V and 5 bases from J, the junction kept 10 bases outside the gene matches. This CDR3 has 16 residues. Per germline, CDR1 SGHTA and CDR2 FQGNSA. The CDR3 DNA reads TGTGCCAGCAGCTCACAGGGGGCGCTTAATAGAGATACGCAGTATTTT. Its translation: CASSSQGALNRDTQYF.

The rearrangement links TRBV27 to TRBJ1-4; 8 bases match TRBD1. The CDR3 has 17 residues. J was trimmed by 8 bases and V by 6 bases; bases with no gene match: 17. The germline V gene has CDR1 MNHEY and CDR2 SMNVEV (reference sequence). The CDR3 loop is CASRPPTPGTGIEKLFF. The CDR3 bases are TGTGCCAGCAGGCCTCCTACCCCGGGGACAGGAATAGAAAAACTGTTTTTT.

V is TRBV6-5 and J is TRBJ2-2; possible D gene TRBD1, 5 bases. V dropped 5 bases and J dropped 5 bases, with 9 bases sitting between them. This CDR3 comprises 13 residues. The germline V gene has CDR1 MNHEY and CDR2 SVGAGI. CDR3 coding DNA: TGTGCCAGCAGTGTACAGGTTACCGGGGAGCTGTTTTTT. It translates to CASSVQVTGELFF.

This chain links TRBV6-5 with TRBJ1-3; 8 bases match TRBD1. J lost 6 bases, V lost 6 bases, and 10 bases had no gene match. The CDR3 totals 15 residues. Germline V gene sequence: CDR1 MNHEY, CDR2 SVGAGI. The CDR3 DNA sequence: TGTGCCAGCAGCCCGCTATCAGGGGGCAAAAACACCATATATTTT. Amino acid sequence: CASSPLSGGKNTIYF.

CDR3 nucleotides: TGTGCCAGCAGTGCCGGGACTAGCGCGGTCAATGAGCAGTTCTTC. Translated, it gives CASSAGTSAVNEQFF. The chain recombines TRBV6-6 with TRBJ2-1; 10 bases agree with TRBD2. The V and J ends lost 5 bases and 6 bases, in that order; junction bases with no gene match: 7. The length of the CDR3 is 15 residues. CDR1 and CDR2 from the germline V gene are MNHNY and SVGAGI (reference sequence).

This chain joins TRBV5-1 and TRBJ2-3; the D gene is possibly TRBD2 (7 bases). Deletions cut 4 bases from V and 5 bases from J, with 17 bases between. The V gene's germline CDR1 is SGHRS and CDR2 YFSETQ. This CDR3 region has 15 residues. CDR3 protein: CASSQPGGPGDTQYF. In nucleotides, the CDR3 is TGCGCCAGCAGCCAACCCGGGGGGCCCGGAGATACGCAGTATTTT.

This clone is a singleton in its sample. The chain uses TRBV5-1 and TRBJ2-6; D possibly corresponds to TRBD2 (6 bases). The length of the CDR3 is 17 residues. Trimming removed 5 bases from V and 0 bases from J, with 15 bases in between. The germline V gene has CDR1 SGHRS and CDR2 YFSETQ. The CDR3 is CASRVGTFSSGANVLTF. In DNA, the CDR3 is TGCGCCAGCAGAGTTGGGACTTTTAGCTCTGGGGCCAACGTCCTGACTTTC.

The chain recombines TRBV7-9 with TRBJ2-3; maybe TRBD2 (6 bases). The CDR3 is 16 amino acids. CDR1 and CDR2 from the germline V gene are SEHNR and FQNEAQ (reference sequence). The V end was cut by 1 base, the J end by 1 base, with 12 bases between. The chain's CDR3 is CASSLGGRSRTDTQYF. In DNA form, the CDR3 reads TGTGCCAGCAGCTTAGGTGGGAGGAGCCGCACAGATACGCAGTATTTT.

The rearrangement joins TRBV5-5 to TRBJ2-2; the match to TRBD2 covers 11 bases. From germline, CDR1 is SGHKS and CDR2 YYEKEE (reference sequence). V lost 5 bases, J lost 3 bases, and 9 bases stayed unmatched. CDR3 size: 17 residues. The CDR3 region has the DNA TGTGCCAGCAGACCCGCTCTAGCGGGGGGTCACACCGGGGAGCTGTTTTTT. This gives the protein CASRPALAGGHTGELFF.

The genes are TRBV5-4 and TRBJ2-2, with a tentative D call TRBD1 (6 bases). Between the trimmed V and J ends, which lost 3 bases and 7 bases, there was a span of 16 bases. Germline loops: CDR1 SGHNT, CDR2 YYREEE (reference sequence). This CDR3 comprises 15 residues. Here the CDR3 reads CASSSRGYKVGELFF. DNA of the CDR3: TGTGCCAGCAGCTCCAGGGGCTATAAGGTCGGGGAGCTGTTTTTT.

The chain couples TRBV30 to TRBJ2-3, with 8 bases lining up with TRBD2. The CDR3 is 16 residues long. Trimming took 0 bases from V and 2 from J; bases not matched to a gene: 7. Germline values: CDR1 GTSNPN, CDR2 SVGIG (reference sequence). The CDR3 sequence is CAWSVGVAGITDTQYF. The CDR3 DNA sequence: TGTGCCTGGAGTGTAGGGGTAGCGGGGATCACAGATACGCAGTATTTT.

This chain uses TRBV27 with TRBJ1-4; the match to TRBD1 covers 8 bases. Losses at the gene ends were 5 bases for V and 11 bases for J; bases not matched to a gene: 13. Per the germline V gene, CDR1 is MNHEY and CDR2 is SMNVEV (reference sequence). The CDR3 sequence is 15 residues long. The CDR3 DNA reads as TGTGCCAGCAGTGCCTCTTGGGACAGGACTAAGAAACTGTTTTTT. Encoded protein: CASSASWDRTKKLFF.

The chain uses TRBV5-1 and TRBJ1-2, with 10 nucleotides matching TRBD1. The CDR3 spans 15 residues. Trimming cost V 4 bases and J 4 bases; bases outside gene matches: 7. CDR1 is SGHRS and CDR2 is YFSETQ in the germline V gene. CDR3 sequence reads: CASSGTGEAGYGYTF. CDR3 nucleotides: TGCGCCAGCAGCGGGACAGGGGAGGCGGGCTATGGCTACACCTTC.

The CDR3 DNA reads as TGTGCCAGCGGTGGGGCGTATAGCACAGATACGCAGTATTTT. Its protein is CASGGAYSTDTQYF. This chain joins TRBV7-9 and TRBJ2-3; D perhaps matches TRBD1 (5 bases). Trimming took off 8 bases at V and 0 bases at J, with 12 bases between the two ends. Germline-derived CDR1 and CDR2 are SEHNR and FQNEAQ (reference sequence). The CDR3 consists of 14 residues.

The chain uses TRBV5-6 and TRBJ2-7; TRBD1 agrees at 8 bases. The CDR3 runs 15 residues. Germline V gene data show CDR1 as SGHDT and CDR2 as YYEEEE. V was pared by 1 base and J by 2 bases, with 5 bases of the junction left unmatched. The CDR3 region has the DNA TGTGCCAGCAGCTTGCATGGGACAGGTCCCTACGAGCAGTACTTC. Protein product: CASSLHGTGPYEQYF.

J is TRBJ2-5 and V is TRBV25-1, with 7 positions matching TRBD1. Trimming cost V 3 bases and J 4 bases; bases outside gene matches: 8. Germline CDR1 MGHDK, CDR2 SYGVNS. The CDR3 loop spans 15 amino acids. The CDR3 DNA sequence: TGTGCCAGCAGTGATGTAGGCAGGGGGATAGAGACCCAGTACTTC. Protein sequence: CASSDVGRGIETQYF.